This T cell receptor beta chain appears in the sequencing data of a study of blood T cell repertoires in COVID-19. Study-wide background: The analysed material was cDNA or gDNA that came from T cells, B-cell-depleted T cells, or PBMCs.

In the authors' methods: Amplification of reference gene primers was used by the study to estimate nucleated cell counts. Data came from immunoSEQ multiplex PCR; TCRdb stores just in-frame clones and leaves some out. V, J and clone size are those of that table, while D and trimming were read from the DNA. This repertoire shows 70,000 to 95,000 clones, 75% to 90% found once; its top ten account for 10% to 15%. Germline CDR1 and CDR2: MGHDK and SYGVNS. The CDR3 consists of 16 residues. J was trimmed by 0 bases and V by 6 bases; bases with no gene match: 7. Sequencing input: peripheral blood. This chain uses TRBV25-1 with TRBJ2-1; 8 nucleotides line up with TRBD2. The receptor was isolated from a human donor in a cohort sampled during active COVID-19. The CDR3 nucleotides read TGTGCCAGCAGGAGCGATAGCGGGGCCTCCTACAATGAGCAGTTCTTC. Translated: CASRSDSGASYNEQFF.